The 23 T cell receptor beta chains in this list originate from one sample, sequenced in a study of cytomegalovirus exposure and HLA in healthy donors. PCR involved 60 Vbeta and 13 Jbeta primers. TCRdb's table, derived via immunoSEQ multiplex PCR, lists solely in-frame clones and lacks some. Its clone listing holds about 130,000 clones. The specimen was PBMCs. These TCRs come from a man aged 30 to 45 in good health and CMV-seronegative.

Here the CDR3 DNA reads TGCGCCAGCTGCACAGGGGTCAGCCAAGAGACCCAGTACTTC. Translation gives CASCTGVSQETQYF. The chain recombines TRBV5-1 with TRBJ2-5; 7 bases match TRBD1. This CDR3 has 14 amino acids. The V segment lost 7 bases and the J segment 1 base; nucleotides outside the gene matches: 7. Germline assignment: CDR1 SGHRS and CDR2 YFSETQ.

The chain joins TRBV2 to TRBJ2-5; D is ambiguous. Trimming cost V 4 bases and J 0 bases, with 6 bases left between them. The CDR3 totals 13 residues. Germline values: CDR1 SNHLY, CDR2 FYNNEI. The DNA for the CDR3 is TGTGCCAGCAGTGGGCAGTACCAAGAGACCCAGTACTTC. Translation gives CASSGQYQETQYF.

This chain uses TRBV7-3 with TRBJ2-1; D may be TRBD2 (6 bases). This CDR3 is 15 amino acids long. Trimming removed 2 bases from V and 4 bases from J, with 12 bases in between. Germline CDR1 reads SGHTA; CDR2 reads FQGTGA. The CDR3 region is CASSLAGSFYNEQFF. DNA of the CDR3: TGTGCCAGCAGCTTAGCGGGGAGTTTTTACAATGAGCAGTTCTTC.

The CDR3 nucleotides read TGTGCCAGCAGCTTAAGGTCGCTAGCGGGTTTCAATGAGCAGTTCTTC. Its protein product is CASSLRSLAGFNEQFF. The genes are TRBV7-3 and TRBJ2-1, with 8 nucleotides matching TRBD2. Trimming cost V 1 base and J 6 bases; bases outside gene matches: 8. Germline V gene lookup returns CDR1 SGHTA and CDR2 FQGTGA. The CDR3 runs to 16 residues. The whole variable domain, filled in from reference TRBV7-3 and TRBJ2-1, reads GAGVSQTPSNKVTEKGKYVELRCDPISGHTALYWYRQSLGQGPEFLIYFQGTGAADDSGLPNDRFFAVRPEGSVSTLKIQRTERGDSAVYLCASSLRSLAGFNEQFFGPGTRLTVL.

This rearrangement joins TRBV2 to TRBJ1-1, with D maybe TRBD1 (6 bases). Trimming removed 2 bases from V and 7 bases from J, with 11 bases in between. The CDR3 is 13 residues long. CDR1 and CDR2 (germline): SNHLY, FYNNEI. For the CDR3, the DNA is TGTGCCAGCAGTGAAAGTTGGGACATTGAAGCTTTCTTT. Translation gives CASSESWDIEAFF.

The rearrangement uses TRBV28 and TRBJ2-1; 12 nucleotides agree with TRBD2. The V and J ends lost 5 bases and 2 bases, in that order; junction bases with no gene match: 19. The CDR3 has 21 residues. Germline CDR1 and CDR2: MDHEN and SYDVKM. The CDR3 DNA is TGTGCCAGCAGTGGGGGGTTGGGGCTAGCGGGAGGGTTGGGTCCCTACAATGAGCAGTTCTTC. Protein: CASSGGLGLAGGLGPYNEQFF.

The genes are TRBV2 and TRBJ1-1; TRBD1 might be the D (5 bases). The CDR3 totals 13 residues. CDR1 SNHLY and CDR2 FYNNEI come from the germline V gene. Between the trimmed V and J ends, which lost 2 bases and 5 bases, there was a span of 9 bases. This CDR3 is CASSEWQGTEAFF. The DNA of the CDR3 is TGTGCCAGCAGTGAATGGCAGGGAACTGAAGCTTTCTTT. Combining the CDR3 with reference TRBV2 and TRBJ1-1 gives the whole variable domain EPEVTQTPSHQVTQMGQEVILRCVPISNHLYFYWYRQILGQKVEFLVSFYNNEISEKSEIFDDQFSVERPDGSNFTLKIRSTKLEDSAMYFCASSEWQGTEAFFGQGTRLTVV.

V is TRBV4-3 and J is TRBJ2-7; TRBD2 is a possible D gene (6 bases). The CDR3 totals 16 residues. Germline-derived CDR1 and CDR2 are LGHNA and YSLEER. Trimming took off 0 bases at V and 4 bases at J, with 16 bases between the two ends. CDR3 nucleotides: TGCGCCAGCAGCCAAGATTTTCCGGGAGTGATATACGAGCAGTACTTC. This translates into CASSQDFPGVIYEQYF.

The genes are TRBV5-1 and TRBJ2-2; 10 bases match TRBD2. The germline CDR1 and CDR2 sequences are SGHRS and YFSETQ. The CDR3 contains 17 residues. Trimming removed 2 bases from V and 3 bases from J; junction bases left unmatched: 7. CDR3 nucleotides: TGCGCCAGCAGCTTACGTCCTAGCGGGAGTGACACCGGGGAGCTGTTTTTT. As protein: CASSLRPSGSDTGELFF.

The rearrangement links TRBV7-9 to TRBJ2-4; 11 bases are shared with TRBD2. The germline V gene encodes CDR1 SEHNR and CDR2 FQNEAQ (reference sequence). This CDR3 is 12 amino acids long. The J segment lost 12 bases and the V segment lost 5 bases, leaving 3 bases of the junction unmatched. CDR3 DNA: TGTGCCAGCAGCCCGGGACTAGCGGATCAGTACTTC. Protein sequence: CASSPGLADQYF.

The DNA for the CDR3 is TGTGCCAGCAGCCCTCGGACAGGGACAGATACGCAGTATTTT. This codes for CASSPRTGTDTQYF. The chain employs TRBV7-2 and TRBJ2-3; 8 positions agree with TRBD1. This CDR3 region has 14 residues. CDR1 is SGHTA and CDR2 is FQGNSA in the germline V gene. Trimming removed 5 bases from V and 3 bases from J; junction bases left unmatched: 4.

The chain is built from TRBV10-3 and TRBJ2-5; D may be TRBD1 (6 bases). V was shortened by 10 bases and J by 2 bases, with 17 bases between the two germline ends. Germline lookup yields CDR1 ENHRY and CDR2 SYGVKD. This CDR3 comprises 14 residues. The DNA for the CDR3 is TGTGCCAGCTTTAGGGGGACGGATCAAGAGACCCAGTACTTC. It is translated as CASFRGTDQETQYF.

The V call is TRBV6-1, the J call TRBJ2-5, with D tentatively TRBD1 (5 bases). Germline CDR1 MNHNS, CDR2 SASEGT. The CDR3 contains 14 residues. V lost 2 bases and J 1 base, leaving 8 bases between the germline ends. The CDR3 bases are TGTGCCAGCAGTGAATCAGGGCCCCAAGAGACCCAGTACTTC. This translates into CASSESGPQETQYF.

The chain joins TRBV6-5 to TRBJ2-7; 8 bases are a match to TRBD1. The V segment lost 5 bases and the J segment 6 bases; nucleotides outside the gene matches: 9. The CDR3 is made up of 14 amino acids. In germline, CDR1 is MNHEY, CDR2 SVGAGI. The DNA for the CDR3 is TGTGCCAGCAGTAACCCCCGACAGGGGTTCGAGCAGTACTTC. Its protein is CASSNPRQGFEQYF.

The J gene is TRBJ2-5, the V gene TRBV21-1; the table's D call, TRBD1, has no DNA check behind it. TRBV21-1 is marked as a pseudogene. The CDR3 spans 15 residues. The CDR3: CASRKAPGAQETQYF. CDR3 sequence (DNA): TGTGCCAGCAGAAAAGCCCCAGGCGCTCAGGAGACCCAGTACTTC.

V gene TRBV27 combines with J gene TRBJ2-7; D ambiguous. Trimming took off 7 bases at V and 3 bases at J, with 4 bases between the two ends. In germline, CDR1 is MNHEY, CDR2 SMNVEV (reference sequence). The CDR3 is made up of 10 amino acids. The CDR3 protein is CASNLYEQYF. CDR3 DNA sequence: TGTGCCAGCAATCTCTACGAGCAGTACTTC.

This sequence joins TRBV7-3 and TRBJ2-7, with TRBD2 identical over 7 bases. This CDR3 has 13 amino acids. The ends lost 0 bases at V and 6 bases at J; junction bases unmatched: 2. The V gene's germline CDR1 is SGHTA and CDR2 FQGTGA. CDR3 coding DNA: TGTGCCAGCAGCTTAACGCGGGGGAGCGAGCAGTACTTC. Its translation is CASSLTRGSEQYF.

The chain joins TRBV5-1 to TRBJ1-1; D not resolved. CDR3 length equals 14 residues. CDR1 is SGHRS and CDR2 is YFSETQ in the germline V gene. V was clipped by 0 bases and J by 1 base, with 7 bases between them. CDR3 in DNA: TGCGCCAGCAGCTTGGTGGCCACGAACACTGAAGCTTTCTTT. Translated: CASSLVATNTEAFF.

V and J are TRBV30 and TRBJ2-7, with 7 bases lining up with TRBD2. This CDR3 has 14 residues. Germline V gene data show CDR1 as GTSNPN and CDR2 as SVGIG (reference sequence). Unmatched junction bases numbered 7, after V lost 0 bases and J lost 5 bases. The DNA for the CDR3 is TGTGCCTGGAGTGTGAGCGGGATAGCTAACGAGCAGTACTTC. It yields the protein CAWSVSGIANEQYF.

The V and J genes are TRBV29-1 and TRBJ2-5; tentative D call: TRBD2 (6 bases). CDR3 size: 13 residues. V shed 4 bases and J shed 5 bases, with 14 bases lying between them. The germline V gene encodes CDR1 SQVTM and CDR2 ANQGSEA. The CDR3 sequence is CSVVRGTAETQYF. The CDR3 region has the DNA TGCAGCGTTGTCCGCGGGACGGCCGAGACCCAGTACTTC.

This chain connects TRBV5-4 to TRBJ2-1; 8 nucleotides agree with TRBD1. Trimming took 3 bases from V and 7 from J; bases not matched to a gene: 6. The V gene's germline CDR1 is SGHNT and CDR2 YYREEE (reference sequence). CDR3 size: 14 residues. The CDR3 loop is CASSSDWTGNEQFF. DNA for the CDR3: TGTGCCAGCAGCTCGGACTGGACAGGGAATGAGCAGTTCTTC.

A word on this clone: Other DNA sequences in the sample encode the same CDR3. The V call is TRBV6-5, the J call TRBJ1-5, with a weak D call TRBD1 (6 bases). The ends were cut back, 0 bases at V and 7 bases at J, with 13 bases in the middle. Germline V gene sequence: CDR1 MNHEY, CDR2 SVGAGI. This CDR3 is 15 amino acids long. The CDR3 is CASSYSYRDGQPQHF. The CDR3 nucleotides read TGTGCCAGCAGTTACTCGTACAGGGATGGGCAGCCCCAGCATTTT.

The J gene is TRBJ1-4, the V gene TRBV6-1; a weak D match, TRBD1 (6 bases). With 5 bases removed from V and 8 bases from J, the gap between germline ends came to 15 bases. The CDR3 has 14 amino acids. The germline V gene encodes CDR1 MNHNS and CDR2 SASEGT. The CDR3 sequence is CASSLQGSFEKLFF. The CDR3 DNA reads TGTGCCAGCAGTCTACAGGGAAGCTTCGAAAAACTGTTTTTT.